Included here is one T cell receptor beta chain sequence, with context. The CDR3 has 18 residues. CDR1 MNHNS and CDR2 SASEGT come from the germline V gene. V was cut by 3 bases and J by 0 bases, with 17 bases left in between. TCRdb keeps only in-frame clones here, not all; method: immunoSEQ multiplex PCR. The sample shows about 120,000 clones, less than 90% of them seen only once. This entry is derived from a study of blood T cell repertoires in COVID-19. Study context: From the United States, Italy and Spain came samples of acute and convalescent COVID-19.

This TCR was sampled from a man between 65 and 79 years old with acute or convalescent COVID-19. The chain is built from TRBV6-1 and TRBJ1-4; D is perhaps TRBD1 (5 bases). The sequenced sample consisted of peripheral blood. The DNA of the CDR3 is TGTGCCAGCAGTGAGCCCCCGCGGAGGGGTGCAACTAATGAAAAACTGTTTTTT. Protein product: CASSEPPRRGATNEKLFF.